This T cell receptor (beta chain) derives from a study of beta chain features in type 1 diabetes. Study context: Age, gender, cell numbers and subset yield matched between patients and controls.

Every bit of the isolated RNA underwent reverse transcription, so sequencing read expressed TCRB transcripts. Sequencing was performed with immunoSEQ multiplex PCR; in TCRdb, only in-frame clones are kept and a portion is missing. The data hold about 140,000 clones, with roughly 7.2% observed a single time. The clonotype originates from a woman aged 30 to 39 in good health. Sample: central memory CD4+ T cells from blood.

CDR3 sequence: CASSLFGGKGYNEQFF. The CDR3, as DNA: TGTGCCAGCAGCTTATTCGGGGGTAAAGGGTACAATGAGCAGTTCTTC. The V gene is TRBV7-9, the J gene TRBJ2-1; TRBD2 might be the D (6 bases). Trimming took off 2 bases at V and 4 bases at J, with 15 bases between the two ends. The CDR3 is made up of 16 amino acids. Looked up from germline, CDR1 is SEHNR and CDR2 is FQNEAQ (reference sequence).